This T cell receptor beta chain was captured in a study of blood T cell repertoires in COVID-19. Germline assignment: CDR1 KGHDR and CDR2 SFDVKD. V was pared by 6 bases and J by 1 base, with 8 bases between. This CDR3 is 13 amino acids long. The age range of participants was 18 to 89 years, with residence in about two dozen US areas. Cohorts were based on clinical histories the participants reported. In the original analysis: For nucleated cells, counts were estimated from reference gene primer amplification. Repertoires were generated with immunoSEQ multiplex PCR, while TCRdb's copy carries only in-frame clones and drops some. V and J calls and clone size are copied from that table; D and trimming were computed from the DNA. The sample contains hundreds of thousands of clones, approximately 89% of which appear only once.

The specimen sequenced was PBMCs or T cells enriched from blood (not recorded which). The source is a woman aged 25 to 39 with acute COVID-19. The rearrangement uses TRBV24-1 and TRBJ1-1; D is unresolved. Here the CDR3 reads CATSLGENTEAFF. CDR3 coding DNA: TGTGCCACCAGTTTAGGAGAGAACACTGAAGCTTTCTTT.